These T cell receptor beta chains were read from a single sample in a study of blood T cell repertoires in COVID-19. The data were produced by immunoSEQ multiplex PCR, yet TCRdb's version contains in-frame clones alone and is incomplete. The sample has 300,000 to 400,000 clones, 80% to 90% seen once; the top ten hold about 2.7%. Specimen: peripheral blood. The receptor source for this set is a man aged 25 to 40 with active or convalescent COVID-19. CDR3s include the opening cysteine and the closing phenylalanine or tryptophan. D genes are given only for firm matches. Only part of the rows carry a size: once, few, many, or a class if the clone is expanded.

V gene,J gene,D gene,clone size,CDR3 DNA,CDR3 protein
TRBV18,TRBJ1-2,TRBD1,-,TGTGCCAGCTCCCCAGGGACAGACCCAAACTATGGCTACACCTTC,CASSPGTDPNYGYTF
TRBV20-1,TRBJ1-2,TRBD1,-,TGCAGTGCTAGTAGTATGGACAGGAATTACGGCTACACCTTC,CSASSMDRNYGYTF
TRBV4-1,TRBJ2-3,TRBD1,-,TGCGCCAGCAGCCAAAGGACAGGGGCTGGGACAGATACGCAGTATTTT,CASSQRTGAGTDTQYF
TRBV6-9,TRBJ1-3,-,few,TGTGCCAGCAGTTATCTGACAGCACTAATAGGAAACACCATATATTTT,CASSYLTALIGNTIYF
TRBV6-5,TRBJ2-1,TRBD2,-,TGTGCCAGCACCGTAGCGGGAGTAAATGAGCAGTTCTTC,CASTVAGVNEQFF
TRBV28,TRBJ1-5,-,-,TGTGCCAGCAGTTGGGCCTTCCAGCCCCAGCATTTT,CASSWAFQPQHF
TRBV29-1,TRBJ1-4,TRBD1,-,TGCAGCGTTCACGGAGGGGGCGGAAAACTGTTTTTT,CSVHGGGGKLFF
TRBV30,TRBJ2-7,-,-,TGTGCCTGGAGGGATGTGGCCTTCAGGGGAGCCTACGAGCAGTACTTC,CAWRDVAFRGAYEQYF
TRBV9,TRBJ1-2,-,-,TGTGCCAGCAGCGCCGAACCTTGGGGGGGTAACTATGGCTACACCTTC,CASSAEPWGGNYGYTF
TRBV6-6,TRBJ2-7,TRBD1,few,TGTGCCAGCAGGACAGGGGGCCGCTCCTACGAGCAGTACTTC,CASRTGGRSYEQYF
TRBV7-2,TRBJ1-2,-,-,TGTGCCAGCAGCCCCGACAGGCATGGCTACACCTTC,CASSPDRHGYTF
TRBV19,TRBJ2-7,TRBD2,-,TGTGCCAGCACCGCGGGAGGGTCCTACGAGCAGTACTTC,CASTAGGSYEQYF
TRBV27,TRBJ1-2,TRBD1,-,TGTGCCAGCAGTAGTCAGACAGGGAACTATGGCTACACCTTC,CASSSQTGNYGYTF
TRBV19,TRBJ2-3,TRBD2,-,TGTGCCAGTAGGCCGGGACTACTCACAGATACGCAGTATTTT,CASRPGLLTDTQYF
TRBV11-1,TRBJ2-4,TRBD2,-,TGTGCCAGCAGCTACGGGACTAGTGAGGACATTCAGTACTTC,CASSYGTSEDIQYF
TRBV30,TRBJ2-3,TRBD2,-,TGTGCCACCACCGGCGCGGGGGTGATCACAGATACGCAGTATTTT,CATTGAGVITDTQYF
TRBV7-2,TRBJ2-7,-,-,TGTGCCAGCAGCTTAGGCAGGGTGTACGAGCAGTACTTC,CASSLGRVYEQYF
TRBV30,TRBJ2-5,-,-,TGTGCCTGGAGTCGGCGCTTCGGGGAGACCCAGTACTTC,CAWSRRFGETQYF
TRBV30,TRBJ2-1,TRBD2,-,TGTGCCTGGAATTCAGCGGGAGGTTCGGGGTTGTATGAGCAGTTCTTC,CAWNSAGGSGLYEQFF
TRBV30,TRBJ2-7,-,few,TGTGCCTGGAGTGATCAGTCAACCAGGGGGTACTTC,CAWSDQSTRGYF
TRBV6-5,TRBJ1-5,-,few,TGTGCCAGCAGGTCACGGTCCAATCAGCCCCAGCATTTT,CASRSRSNQPQHF
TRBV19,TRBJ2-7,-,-,TGTGCCAGTAGTATCCCACATGGGGCTGAGCAGTACTTC,CASSIPHGAEQYF
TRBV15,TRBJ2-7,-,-,TGTGCCACCAGCAGAGATTCAAGGGGTCCCTACGAGCAGTACTTC,CATSRDSRGPYEQYF
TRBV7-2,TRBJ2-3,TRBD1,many,TGTGCCAGCAGCTTAGGACAGGGTCTTGCTCCAGATACGCAGTATTTT,CASSLGQGLAPDTQYF
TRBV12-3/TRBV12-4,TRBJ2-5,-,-,TGTGCCAGCAGTTTATCGGGACTTGAGACCCAGTACTTC,CASSLSGLETQYF
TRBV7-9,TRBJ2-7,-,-,TGTGCCAGCAGCGACTTCCCCTACGAGCAGTACTTC,CASSDFPYEQYF
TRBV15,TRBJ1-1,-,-,TGTGCCACCAGCAGATTGCGATACGGGGAAGCTATAGAAGCTTTCTTT,CATSRLRYGEAIEAFF
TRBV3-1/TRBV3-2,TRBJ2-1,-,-,TGTGCCAGCAGCCAAGGAGTCGGAAAAGCGGAGCAGTTCTTC,CASSQGVGKAEQFF
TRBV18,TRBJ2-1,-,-,TGTGCCAGCTCACTAACTCGACGGACAGCGGAGAGGTACAATGAGCAGTTCTTC,CASSLTRRTAERYNEQFF